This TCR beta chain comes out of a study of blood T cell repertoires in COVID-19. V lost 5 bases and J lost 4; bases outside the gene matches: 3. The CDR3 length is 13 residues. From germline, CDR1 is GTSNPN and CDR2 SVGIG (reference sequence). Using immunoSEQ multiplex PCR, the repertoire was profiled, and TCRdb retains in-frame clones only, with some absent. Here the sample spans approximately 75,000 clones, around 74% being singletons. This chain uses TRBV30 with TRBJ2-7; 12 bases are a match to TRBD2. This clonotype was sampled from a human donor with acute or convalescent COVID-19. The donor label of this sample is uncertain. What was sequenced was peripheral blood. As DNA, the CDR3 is TGTGCCTGGTCGCTAGCGGGAGGGTACGAGCAGTACTTC. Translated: CAWSLAGGYEQYF.